Shown below are 21 T cell receptor beta chains from a single sample sequenced in a study of CD8 T cells in ankylosing spondylitis. TCRdb processed the 5' RACE reads anew with MiXCR; each CDR3 protein has one entry. This table holds 200,000 to 300,000 distinct CDR3 sequences, roughly a tenth found once. Input material: blood, either unsorted or a sorted T cell fraction (not recorded which). The source of these receptors is a male donor with ankylosing spondylitis or in good health (not recorded which).

This clonotype has ten or more counts. This sequence joins TRBV29-1 and TRBJ2-1; 9 nucleotides align to TRBD1. The CDR3 covers 14 residues. The germline V gene has CDR1 SQVTM and CDR2 ANQGSEA. Trimming at V came to 6 bases and at J to 3 bases, leaving 6 bases not matched to a gene. The CDR3 nucleotides read TGCAGCGTGACAGGGGGTAGGCTCTACAATGAGCAGTTCTTC. Protein product: CSVTGGRLYNEQFF.

This clonotype showed up many times. V and J are TRBV7-9 and TRBJ2-3; 8 bases align to TRBD1. CDR1 is SEHNR and CDR2 is FQNEAQ in the germline V gene (reference sequence). The CDR3 runs 15 residues. The trim removed 3 bases at V and 3 bases at J, leaving 5 bases unmatched. CDR3 amino acids: CASSFQGARTDTQYF. CDR3 DNA sequence: TGTGCCAGCAGCTTCCAGGGGGCGAGGACAGATACGCAGTATTTT.

This clonotype was observed a few times. This rearrangement joins TRBV20-1 to TRBJ2-7; TRBD1 agrees at 10 bases. CDR1 and CDR2 (germline): DFQATT, SNEGSKA (reference sequence). V dropped 5 bases and J dropped 5; count of bases not matched to a gene: 9. The CDR3 has 14 amino acids. The CDR3 nucleotides read TGCAGTGCTTTTCCGGGACAGGGGATCAACGAGCAGTACTTC. Protein product: CSAFPGQGINEQYF.

This clonotype has ten or more counts. The V call is TRBV15, the J call TRBJ2-6, with a possible D match to TRBD2 (6 bases). The CDR3 extends over 18 amino acids. CDR1 and CDR2 (germline): LNHNV, YYDKDF (reference sequence). V was cut by 1 base and J by 0 bases, with 13 bases left in between. The CDR3 spells CATSRAGLLISGANVLTF. Here the CDR3 DNA reads TGTGCCACCAGCAGAGCGGGACTCCTCATCTCTGGGGCCAACGTCCTGACTTTC.

Note on this clonotype: This could be a read error, since a much larger clone is one nucleotide away. The rearrangement links TRBV6-1 to TRBJ1-4; D remains unclear. Germline CDR1 is MNHNS and CDR2 is SASEGT. The CDR3 is 14 amino acids. Written as DNA, the CDR3 is TGTGTCAGCAGTGATACGGGGATTAATGAAAAACTGTTTTTT. Translation: CVSSDTGINEKLFF.

This clonotype has more than one count but fewer than ten. The CDR3 reads CAWSPPVDTQYF. The CDR3 nucleotides are TGTGCCTGGAGTCCCCCAGTTGATACGCAGTATTTT. The chain combines TRBV30 with TRBJ2-3; no definite D call. The germline V gene has CDR1 GTSNPN and CDR2 SVGIG (reference sequence). V lost 2 bases, J lost 6 bases, and 9 bases lay in between. This CDR3 comprises 12 residues.

The V and J genes are TRBV10-1 and TRBJ1-1; 8 bases match TRBD1. V lost 6 bases to trimming and J lost 7 bases; unmatched junction nucleotides: 10. CDR3 length: 14 residues. Germline values: CDR1 WNHNN, CDR2 SYGVQD (reference sequence). The DNA for the CDR3 is TGCGCCAGCAGCACCAGGACAGGGAAAGGTGAAGCTTTCTTT. It translates to CASSTRTGKGEAFF.

As concerns this clonotype: A clone one base away is much larger, so this may be a read error. The chain links TRBV4-2 to TRBJ2-1; 11 positions match TRBD2. Germline CDR1 and CDR2: LGHNA and YNFKEQ. The CDR3 sequence is 15 residues long. The CDR3 sequence is CARRKILAGEREQFF. In DNA form, the CDR3 reads TGTGCCCGCAGGAAAATACTAGCGGGAGAGAGGGAGCAGTTCTTC.

This clonotype was seen only a few times. The rearrangement links TRBV18 to TRBJ2-1; 8 positions match TRBD2. The CDR3 sequence is 16 residues long. With V trimmed by 3 bases and J by 6 bases, 10 bases remained unmatched. Germline-derived CDR1 and CDR2 are KGHSH and LQKENI. The CDR3 coding sequence is TGTGCCAGCTCACCGAGACTAGCGTACAGTATCAATGAGCAGTTCTTC. It encodes CASSPRLAYSINEQFF. Drawing the rest from reference TRBV18 and TRBJ2-1, the complete variable domain is NAGVMQNPRHLVRRRGQEARLRCSPMKGHSHVYWYRQLPEEGLKFMVYLQKENIIDESGMPKERFSAEFPKEGPSILRIQQVVRGDSAAYFCASSPRLAYSINEQFFGPGTRLTVL.

This clonotype was found a few times. The chain carries TRBV7-9 and TRBJ1-2, with a tentative D call TRBD1 (5 bases). Germline CDR1 is SEHNR and CDR2 is FQNEAQ (reference sequence). V lost 5 bases to trimming and J lost 5 bases, with 18 bases between them. CDR3 length: 15 residues. DNA for the CDR3: TGTGCCAGCAGCCCCCATGGGGGAACTTTTTATGGCTACACCTTC. It yields the protein CASSPHGGTFYGYTF.

As for this clonotype: A much larger clone is a single base away; this may be a read error. The V gene is TRBV12-3 or TRBV12-4, the J gene TRBJ1-3; no clear D gene. The V and J ends lost 7 bases and 0 bases respectively, with 13 bases between them. CDR3 length: 15 amino acids. CDR3 sequence reads: CASTEEPTSGNTIYF. The CDR3 nucleotides read TGTGCCAGCACCGAGGAGCCCACCTCTGGAAACACCATATATTTT.

This clonotype has ten or more counts. The chain uses TRBV10-3 and TRBJ1-2, with 8 bases fitting TRBD1. Trimming removed 3 bases from V and 4 bases from J; junction bases left unmatched: 7. The CDR3 is 15 amino acids. The germline CDR1 and CDR2 sequences are ENHRY and SYGVKD. CDR3 residues: CAISDRTGNLYGYTF. DNA of the CDR3: TGTGCCATCAGTGACAGGACAGGGAATCTCTATGGCTACACCTTC.

The chain has TRBV10-2 and TRBJ2-1, with D perhaps matching TRBD1 (5 bases). Trimming shortened V by 8 bases and J by 5 bases, and 13 bases separated the two germline ends. In germline, CDR1 is WSHSY, CDR2 SAAADI. CDR3 length: 13 residues. The CDR3 loop is CASGQWGNNEQFF. CDR3 coding DNA: TGCGCCAGCGGACAATGGGGAAACAATGAGCAGTTCTTC.

The chain couples TRBV20-1 to TRBJ2-7, with 9 bases aligning to TRBD1. The CDR3 sequence is 15 residues long. Germline values: CDR1 DFQATT, CDR2 SNEGSKA (reference sequence). Losses at the gene ends were 0 bases for V and 9 bases for J; bases not matched to a gene: 12. Written as DNA, the CDR3 is TGCAGTGCTAGAGATCGCCCCGGACAGGGGCTTTTGCAGTACTTC. Translating gives CSARDRPGQGLLQYF.

The rearrangement joins TRBV5-1 to TRBJ1-1; no clear D gene. Trimming stripped 4 bases from V and 1 base from J, with 11 bases between. Germline V gene lookup returns CDR1 SGHRS and CDR2 YFSETQ. The CDR3 has 14 amino acids. CDR3 region: CASSRTVGNTEAFF. Here the CDR3 DNA reads TGCGCCAGCAGCCGGACGGTTGGGAACACTGAAGCTTTCTTT.

This clonotype was seen many times. The chain couples TRBV5-1 to TRBJ2-7; D is possibly TRBD1 (6 bases). Germline CDR1 reads SGHRS; CDR2 reads YFSETQ. The CDR3 spans 13 residues. Trimming shortened V by 3 bases and J by 2 bases, and 9 bases separated the two germline ends. The CDR3 coding sequence is TGCGCCAGCAGCTCACAGGGAACCTACGAGCAGTACTTC. Its protein is CASSSQGTYEQYF.

This clonotype was observed at least ten times. The CDR3 sequence: CASSQSYEQYF. CDR3 DNA: TGTGCCAGCAGCCAGTCCTACGAGCAGTACTTC. The V and J genes are TRBV14 and TRBJ2-7; D gene uncertain. V dropped 3 bases and J dropped 1 base, with 1 base sitting between them. The CDR3 contains 11 residues. Germline CDR1 SGHDN, CDR2 FVKESK. The full variable domain, completed using reference TRBV14 and TRBJ2-7, is EAGVTQFPSHSVIEKGQTVTLRCDPISGHDNLYWYRRVMGKEIKFLLHFVKESKQDESGMPNNRFLAERTGGTYSTLKVQPAELEDSGVYFCASSQSYEQYFGPGTRLTVT.

The V gene is TRBV9, the J gene TRBJ1-2; D uncertain. The CDR3 totals 13 residues. V was cut by 3 bases and J by 9 bases, with 15 bases left in between. Germline V gene sequence: CDR1 SGDLS, CDR2 YYNGEE. The CDR3 DNA reads TGTGCCAGCAGCGGCCGCGGGGTGAATCGCTACACCTTC. Protein: CASSGRGVNRYTF.

The V and J genes are TRBV2 and TRBJ2-5; 8 positions match TRBD1. Germline V gives CDR1 SNHLY, CDR2 FYNNEI. This CDR3 contains 14 residues. V was pared by 6 bases and J by 2 bases, with 5 bases of the junction left unmatched. The CDR3 DNA follows: TGTGCCAGCAGCGCTCAGGGGGCTCAAGAGACCCAGTACTTC. Its protein is CASSAQGAQETQYF.

This clonotype was found a few times. The chain has TRBV14 and TRBJ1-2; no firm D call. V dropped 3 bases and J dropped 2 bases, with 7 bases sitting between them. From germline, CDR1 is SGHDN and CDR2 FVKESK. The CDR3 is made up of 13 amino acids. The CDR3 region has the DNA TGTGCCAGCAGCCAGACGGTAAACTATGGCTACACCTTC. Translated, it gives CASSQTVNYGYTF.

This clonotype was seen many times. The chain links TRBV5-1 to TRBJ2-1; D possibly corresponds to TRBD2 (6 bases). Trimming cost V 0 bases and J 2 bases, with 12 bases left between them. The CDR3 is 16 amino acids. Germline CDR1 and CDR2: SGHRS and YFSETQ. CDR3 amino acids: CASSLGTGVAYNEQFF. CDR3 sequence (DNA): TGCGCCAGCAGCTTGGGTACGGGAGTCGCCTACAATGAGCAGTTCTTC. Full variable domain (missing parts from reference TRBV5-1 and TRBJ2-1): KAGVTQTPRYLIKTRGQQVTLSCSPISGHRSVSWYQQTPGQGLQFLFEYFSETQRNKGNFPGRFSGRQFSNSRSEMNVSTLELGDSALYLCASSLGTGVAYNEQFFGPGTRLTVL.